A single sample is the source of the 12 T cell receptor beta chains below, sequenced in a study of T cell responses to AZD1222 COVID-19 vaccine. TCRdb's copy holds only in-frame clones and misses some; the assay was immunoSEQ multiplex PCR. The table shows tens of thousands of clones, with 65% to 90% occurring only once. Sequencing was performed on peripheral blood, taken on day 0 of AZD1222 vaccination. All receptors come from an adult in good health.

This clone has only a few counts. The V and J genes are TRBV20-1 and TRBJ1-2; D might be TRBD1 (5 bases). From germline, CDR1 is DFQATT and CDR2 SNEGSKA (reference sequence). The length of the CDR3 is 11 residues. CDR3 residues: CSSTDNYGYTF. The CDR3 DNA follows: TGCAGCTCGACAGATAACTATGGCTACACCTTC.

This chain uses TRBV7-8 with TRBJ2-1, with D perhaps TRBD2 (6 bases). The germline V and J ends were trimmed by 5 bases and 8 bases, with 22 bases remaining between them. This CDR3 has 16 residues. CDR1 SGHVS and CDR2 FQNEAQ come from the germline V gene. CDR3 DNA: TGTGCCAGCAGCCCTCTGAGACTAGGACAATCACATGAGCAGTTCTTC. It is translated as CASSPLRLGQSHEQFF.

This sequence joins TRBV6-2 or TRBV6-3 and TRBJ1-2; D uncertain. Per the germline V gene, CDR1 is MNHEY and CDR2 is SVGEGT. The V and J ends lost 2 bases and 5 bases respectively, with 9 bases between them. This CDR3 has 13 residues. CDR3 protein: CASSYAEAYGYTF. CDR3 sequence (DNA): TGTGCCAGCAGTTACGCAGAGGCATATGGCTACACCTTC.

The V call is TRBV28, the J call TRBJ1-1; D is perhaps TRBD1 (5 bases). Trimming removed 11 bases at V and 5 bases at J, with 12 bases between. The CDR3 length is 11 residues. CDR1 is MDHEN, CDR2 SYDVKM, per germline. CDR3 bases: TGTGCCGCGAAGGGGATTACTGAAGCTTTCTTT. Residues: CAAKGITEAFF.

The CDR3 reads CASSLWANQPQHF. The CDR3 region has the DNA TGTGCCAGCAGTTTATGGGCTAATCAGCCCCAGCATTTT. This chain uses TRBV28 with TRBJ1-5; no clear D gene. The germline CDR1 and CDR2 sequences are MDHEN and SYDVKM. The CDR3 contains 13 residues. The V and J ends lost 0 bases and 4 bases respectively, with 4 bases between them.

The chain joins TRBV5-1 to TRBJ1-1; 11 bases agree with TRBD1. V was clipped by 4 bases and J by 0 bases; unmatched bases: 8. The CDR3 is made up of 17 amino acids. In germline, CDR1 is SGHRS, CDR2 YFSETQ. Here the CDR3 reads CASSEIGQGALNTEAFF. The CDR3 DNA follows: TGCGCCAGCAGCGAGATCGGACAGGGGGCGTTGAACACTGAAGCTTTCTTT.

The chain couples TRBV18 to TRBJ2-7, with 9 bases lining up with TRBD1. V lost 3 bases, J lost 1 base, and 4 bases stayed unmatched. Germline V gene data show CDR1 as KGHSH and CDR2 as LQKENI. CDR3 size: 15 residues. DNA of the CDR3: TGTGCCAGCTCACCCGACAGGGGGTATTCCTACGAGCAGTACGTC. This sequence encodes CASSPDRGYSYEQYV.

This clone occurred a few times. The chain has TRBV7-3 and TRBJ1-5; D is unresolved. V shed 2 bases and J shed 3 bases, with 5 bases lying between them. There are 13 residues in the CDR3. The germline V gene encodes CDR1 SGHTA and CDR2 FQGTGA. This chain's CDR3 is CASSLSFNQPQHF. In DNA, the CDR3 is TGTGCCAGCAGCTTATCCTTCAATCAGCCCCAGCATTTT.

The chain uses TRBV20-1 and TRBJ2-5; D is unresolved. The ends were cut back, 5 bases at V and 3 bases at J, with 7 bases in the middle. This CDR3 spans 11 amino acids. Per germline, CDR1 DFQATT and CDR2 SNEGSKA (reference sequence). CDR3 sequence: CSALTKETQYF. The CDR3 coding sequence is TGCAGTGCTTTAACCAAAGAGACCCAGTACTTC.

The V and J genes are TRBV7-2 and TRBJ1-4; 7 nucleotides match TRBD1. The CDR3 length is 13 residues. After removal of 5 bases from V and 7 bases from J, the junction contained 4 bases not matched to a gene. The germline V gene encodes CDR1 SGHTA and CDR2 FQGNSA. Here the CDR3 reads CASSRDSREKLFF. The CDR3 coding sequence is TGTGCCAGCAGCCGGGACAGCCGTGAAAAACTGTTTTTT. Together with reference TRBV7-2 and TRBJ1-4, the CDR3 gives the full variable domain: GAGVSQSPSNKVTEKGKDVELRCDPISGHTALYWYRQSLGQGLEFLIYFQGNSAPDKSGLPSDRFSAERTGGSVSTLTIQRTQQEDSAVYLCASSRDSREKLFFGSGTQLSVL.

This clone was seen a single time. The rearrangement joins TRBV7-3 to TRBJ2-5; D tentatively reads TRBD1 or TRBD2 (6 bases each). CDR1 and CDR2 (germline): SGHTA, FQGTGA. The V gene lost 1 base and the J gene lost 4 bases, with 7 bases spanning the gap. CDR3 length: 13 residues. This chain's CDR3 is CASSLKGGETQYF. CDR3 DNA: TGTGCCAGCAGCTTAAAGGGGGGAGAGACCCAGTACTTC. The whole variable domain, remainder taken from reference TRBV7-3 and TRBJ2-5, is GAGVSQTPSNKVTEKGKYVELRCDPISGHTALYWYRQSLGQGPEFLIYFQGTGAADDSGLPNDRFFAVRPEGSVSTLKIQRTERGDSAVYLCASSLKGGETQYFGPGTRLLVL.

This chain connects TRBV4-1 to TRBJ1-4; D is unresolved. The germline gives CDR1 MGHRA, CDR2 YSYEKL. The V end lost 7 bases, the J end lost 8 bases, and 14 bases lay between the germline ends. This CDR3 is 13 amino acids long. The CDR3 coding sequence is TGCGCCAGCACCGGGCGGGTGGGAGAAAAACTGTTTTTT. Amino acid sequence: CASTGRVGEKLFF.